This T cell receptor (beta chain) was sequenced for a study of shared clonotypes between healthy human individuals. As for the study in general: There were three CD4 naive, three CD4 memory, two CD8 naive and one CD8 memory plates per donor.

Turning to this clone: The sample holds other DNA sequences that translate to the same CDR3.

V lost 4 bases to trimming and J lost 4 bases, with 13 bases between them. The CDR3 covers 14 residues. The germline V gene has CDR1 MNHEY and CDR2 SVGAGI. Each subset's genomic DNA was split evenly across several immunoSEQ plates. The protocol was immunoSEQ multiplex PCR, while the TCRdb copy is restricted to in-frame clones and leaves out a portion. The sample lists 2 million to 2.5 million clones, approximately 93% occurring once. The clonotype comes from a man aged 18 to 29 in good health. Some clones in this sample may be carry-over from other donors' samples. The chain is built from TRBV6-5 and TRBJ2-5; possible D gene TRBD2, 7 bases. The sequencing sample was made of naive CD4+ T cells from PBMCs. Specified subset: CD45RA+ positively selected. The DNA of the CDR3 is TGTGCCAGCAGTTCCCGAGGGGGGGGAGAGACCCAGTACTTC. It yields the protein CASSSRGGGETQYF.